Sequencing of this T cell receptor (beta chain) was carried out in a study of shared clonotypes between healthy human individuals. Germline V gene sequence: CDR1 MNHNY, CDR2 SVGAGI (reference sequence). This CDR3 is built from 13 residues. With 2 bases removed from V and 7 bases from J, the gap between germline ends came to 9 bases. This clone came up once. Antigen: not known. Each subset's genomic DNA was split evenly across several immunoSEQ plates. In the authors' methods: ImmunoSEQ output lacked quality scores and full-length reads, limiting matched filtering. Measured with immunoSEQ multiplex PCR; TCRdb has only the in-frame clones, and not every one. The DNA was the basis for D and trimming; V, J and clone size are from that table. The sample contains about 990,000 clones, about four fifths of which appear only once. Broader study findings: Approximately 4.9% of naive CD4 clonotypes were shared across a handful of donors. Among donors, sharing of clonotypes was expected to be affected by sequencing depth.

This chain joins TRBV6-6 and TRBJ1-5, with a tentative D call TRBD1 (5 bases). This TCR was recovered from a man younger than 30 in good health. Some clones in this sample may be carry-over from other donors' samples. Sequenced material: memory CD4+ T cells from PBMCs. Subset denoted: CD45RA-negative fraction. The CDR3 sequence: CASSYRGGQPQHF. CDR3 coding DNA: TGTGCCAGCAGTTACAGGGGAGGCCAGCCCCAGCATTTT.